Sequencing of this T cell receptor (beta chain) was carried out in a study of cytomegalovirus exposure and HLA in healthy donors. Study-wide context: Among the 300 to 450 genotyped donors, approximately 82% were placed in the Caucasian-associated ancestry cluster.

PCR involved 60 Vbeta and 13 Jbeta primers. Profiled with immunoSEQ multiplex PCR; TCRdb holds only in-frame clones, not every one. The sample shows more than 150,000 clones, around 80% of them seen only once. This sequence was found in a woman aged 30 to 39 in good health and CMV-seronegative. Material for sequencing was PBMCs.

DNA of the CDR3: TGTGCCAGCAGTGATAGCAGGGGAAATTCACCCCTCCACTTT. This gives the protein CASSDSRGNSPLHF. The chain combines TRBV6-1 with TRBJ1-6; D is perhaps TRBD1 (6 bases). CDR1 is MNHNS, CDR2 SASEGT, per germline. The CDR3 totals 14 residues. The V end lost 3 bases, the J end lost 7 bases, and 10 bases lay between the germline ends.